Listed here are 2 T cell receptor beta chains from one sample, sequenced in a study of immune heterogeneity within non-small cell lung tumors. Using 32 V and 13 J primers, multiplex PCR amplified TCR beta CDR3. TCRdb reprocessed the multiplex PCR reads via MiXCR and lists one record per CDR3 protein. The data hold about 10,000 distinct CDR3 sequences, with less than 20% observed a single time. The template for each sample was 450 to 750 ng of genomic DNA, which had been extracted from bulk tumor tissue. Each primary tumor yielded several biopsies, collected far apart from one another at surgery. The cohort was untreated, with newly diagnosed non-small cell lung cancer undergoing curative surgery. Sequencing was performed on lung tumor tissue. The receptors were gathered from a man aged 40-55 years with non-small cell lung cancer.

This chain links TRBV27 with TRBJ2-1; 7 nucleotides match TRBD2. Germline V lookup: CDR1 MNHEY, CDR2 SMNVEV (reference sequence). CDR3 length equals 15 residues. The V and J ends lost 4 bases and 4 bases, in that order; junction bases with no gene match: 7. In DNA form, the CDR3 reads TGTGCCAGCAGTTATCGAGCGGGAAATTACAATGAGCAGTTCTTC. This encodes CASSYRAGNYNEQFF.

This clonotype was detected ten times or more. The chain links TRBV6-5 to TRBJ2-7, with D perhaps given as TRBD1 or TRBD2 (6 bases each). This CDR3 region has 13 residues. V lost 0 bases to trimming and J lost 9 bases, with 12 bases between them. From germline, CDR1 is MNHEY and CDR2 SVGAGI. The CDR3 spells CASSYSSEGGQYF. The CDR3 DNA is TGTGCCAGCAGTTACTCGTCAGAGGGGGGGCAGTACTTC.